This T cell receptor (beta chain) originates from a study of blood T cell repertoires in COVID-19. Overall study context: The United States, Italy and Spain provided the acute and convalescent COVID-19 samples. PBMCs, B-cell-depleted T cells, or T cells were the source of the cDNA or gDNA that made up the material.

In the original workflow: For nucleated cells, counts were estimated from reference gene primer amplification. Some clones are missing from TCRdb's copy, which holds only in-frame ones; the method was immunoSEQ multiplex PCR. The V and J calls and clone size are taken from that table; D and trimming were inferred from the DNA. This table holds around 210,000 clones, 65% to 90% found once. The origin of this receptor is a human donor in a cohort sampled during active COVID-19. Sequenced material: peripheral blood.

CDR3 sequence: CASRGLAGRADTQYF. CDR3 DNA: TGTGCCAGCAGGGGACTAGCGGGAAGGGCAGATACGCAGTATTTT. This sequence joins TRBV2 and TRBJ2-3; TRBD2 matches 13 bases. CDR1 is SNHLY and CDR2 is FYNNEI in the germline V gene. This CDR3 is built from 15 residues. Trimming removed 6 bases from V and 4 bases from J; junction bases left unmatched: 4.